This T cell receptor beta chain was found in a study of T cell clones after liver transplantation. Study information: Graft-donor-reactive sequences were compared with third-party-reactive TCRbeta sequences from pre-transplant mixed lymphocyte reactions. Patients counted as tolerant after at least one year off all immunosuppression, enzymes not exceeding twice normal. Standard immunosuppression, with no induction, continued until 12-24 months after transplant.

Sorting of unstimulated PBMCs yielded separate CD3+CD4+ and CD3+CD8+ fractions. Measured with immunoSEQ multiplex PCR; TCRdb has only the in-frame clones, and not every one. The sample includes around 110,000 clones, about nine tenths of them seen just once. The sequence was collected from a human patient who received a liver transplant. Some T cells may be provided by the graft donor. Sequences were derived from CD4+ T cells from blood, sampled 12 months after liver transplant.

CDR3 coding DNA: TGTGCCAGCAGCACCCGACAGGGGCGAGAAACCACAGATACGCAGTATTTT. Protein: CASSTRQGRETTDTQYF. V is TRBV5-4 and J is TRBJ2-3; TRBD1 agrees at 8 bases. Germline lookup yields CDR1 SGHNT and CDR2 YYREEE (reference sequence). The CDR3 spans 17 residues. The trim removed 4 bases at V and 2 bases at J, leaving 12 bases unmatched.